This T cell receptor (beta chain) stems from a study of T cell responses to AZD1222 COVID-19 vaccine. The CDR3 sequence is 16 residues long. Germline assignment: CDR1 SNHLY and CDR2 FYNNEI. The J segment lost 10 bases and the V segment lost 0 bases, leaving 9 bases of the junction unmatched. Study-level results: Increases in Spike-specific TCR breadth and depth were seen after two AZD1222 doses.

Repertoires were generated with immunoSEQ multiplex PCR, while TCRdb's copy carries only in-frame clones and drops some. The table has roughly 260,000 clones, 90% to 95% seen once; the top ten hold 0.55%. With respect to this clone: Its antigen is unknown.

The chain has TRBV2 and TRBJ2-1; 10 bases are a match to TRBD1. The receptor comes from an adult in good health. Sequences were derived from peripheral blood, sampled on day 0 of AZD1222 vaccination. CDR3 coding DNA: TGTGCCAGCAGTGAAGCGCTGGGACAGGGGCCGAAGGAGCAGTTCTTC. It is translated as CASSEALGQGPKEQFF.